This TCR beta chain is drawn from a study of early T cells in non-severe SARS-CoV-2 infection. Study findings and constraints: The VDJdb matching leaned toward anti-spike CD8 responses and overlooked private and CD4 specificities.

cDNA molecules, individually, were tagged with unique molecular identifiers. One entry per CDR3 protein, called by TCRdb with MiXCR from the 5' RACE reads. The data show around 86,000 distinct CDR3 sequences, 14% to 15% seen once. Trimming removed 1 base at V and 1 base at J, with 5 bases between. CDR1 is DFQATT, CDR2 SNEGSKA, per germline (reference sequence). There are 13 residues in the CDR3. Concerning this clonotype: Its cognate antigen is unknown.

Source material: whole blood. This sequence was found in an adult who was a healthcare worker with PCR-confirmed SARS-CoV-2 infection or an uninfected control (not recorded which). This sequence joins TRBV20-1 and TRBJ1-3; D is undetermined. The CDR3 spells CSARGPSGNTIYF. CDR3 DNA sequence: TGCAGTGCTAGAGGTCCTTCTGGAAACACCATATATTTT.